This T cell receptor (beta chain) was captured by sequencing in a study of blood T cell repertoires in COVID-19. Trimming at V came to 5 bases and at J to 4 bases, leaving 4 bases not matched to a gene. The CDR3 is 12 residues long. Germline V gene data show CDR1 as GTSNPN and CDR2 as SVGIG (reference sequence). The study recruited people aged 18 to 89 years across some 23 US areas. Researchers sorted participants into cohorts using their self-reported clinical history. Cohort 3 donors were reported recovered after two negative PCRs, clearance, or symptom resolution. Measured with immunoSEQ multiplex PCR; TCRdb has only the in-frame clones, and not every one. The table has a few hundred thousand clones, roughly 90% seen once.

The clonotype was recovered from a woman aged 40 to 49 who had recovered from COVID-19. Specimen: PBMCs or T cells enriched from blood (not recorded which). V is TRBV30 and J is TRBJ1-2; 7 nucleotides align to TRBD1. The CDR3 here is CAWDGTAYGYTF. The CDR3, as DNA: TGTGCCTGGGATGGGACAGCCTATGGCTACACCTTC. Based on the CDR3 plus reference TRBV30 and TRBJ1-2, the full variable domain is SQTIHQWPATLVQPVGSPLSLECTVEGTSNPNLYWYRQAAGRGLQLLFYSVGIGQISSEVPQNLSASRPQDRQFILSSKKLLLSDSGFYLCAWDGTAYGYTFGSGTRLTVV.